The rows below give T cell receptor beta chains drawn from one sample of a study of breast tumors, draining lymph nodes, adjacent tissues. TCRdb redid the calling of the multiplex PCR reads with MiXCR, one entry per CDR3 protein. The sample gives more than 30,000 distinct CDR3 sequences, approximately 63% of which show up once; approximately 20% is in the top ten. The source material was breast tumor tissue. Source of these receptors: a female donor with breast cancer. Some clones in this sample may be carry-over from other donors' samples. CDR3s include the opening cysteine and the closing phenylalanine or tryptophan. D genes are given only for firm matches. Clone size, where shown, is once, few, many, or a class for clones that have expanded.

TRBD1	TRBV20-1	TRBJ1-2	-	CSAGDRPAFYGYTF	TGCAGTGCTGGGGACAGGCCTGCCTTCTATGGCTACACCTTC
-	TRBV10-3	TRBJ2-2	-	CAIEEKNAGELFF	TGTGCCATCGAGGAGAAGAACGCCGGGGAGCTGTTTTTT
-	TRBV2	TRBJ1-5	-	CASAAIPVGNSNQPQHF	TGTGCCAGCGCGGCTATCCCGGTGGGTAATAGCAATCAGCCCCAGCACTTT
-	TRBV11-2	TRBJ2-7	-	CASRGPVYEQYF	TGTGCCAGCCGGGGCCCGGTCTACGAGCAGTACTTC
-	TRBV15	TRBJ1-6	few	CATSRDRKVRRDPHNSPLHF	TGTGCCACCAGCAGAGATAGGAAGGTCCGGCGGGACCCCCATAATTCACCCCTCCACTTT
-	TRBV6-1	TRBJ2-3	-	CASKQQGVSTDTQYF	TGTGCCAGCAAGCAACAGGGCGTTAGCACAGATACGCAGTATTTT
-	TRBV12-3/TRBV12-4	TRBJ1-5	-	CASSFRPEGNQPQHF	TGTGCCAGCAGTTTTCGTCCTGAGGGCAATCAGCCCCAGCATTTT
TRBD1	TRBV30	TRBJ2-5	many	CAWNRGETQYF	TGTGCCTGGAACAGGGGGGAGACCCAGTACTTC
-	TRBV5-1	TRBJ2-5	-	CASSFQQPQETQYF	TGCGCCAGCAGCTTCCAGCAGCCCCAAGAGACCCAGTACTTC
TRBD1	TRBV2	TRBJ1-3	medium-sized	CASRADRVADTIYF	TGTGCCAGCAGGGCGGACAGGGTGGCGGACACCATATATTTT
-	TRBV20-1	TRBJ2-7	medium-sized	CSAGPPDYEQYF	TGCAGTGCTGGGCCCCCGGACTACGAGCAGTACTTC
TRBD1	TRBV20-1	TRBJ1-4	-	CSASQRTGTFNEKLFF	TGCAGTGCTAGTCAAAGGACAGGGACTTTTAATGAAAAACTGTTTTTT
-	TRBV4-1	TRBJ1-2	-	CASSHRGGYGYTF	TGCGCCAGCAGCCACAGGGGTGGCTATGGCTACACCTTC
TRBD1	TRBV24-1	TRBJ2-5	-	CATSDPQGVETQYF	TGTGCCACCAGTGATCCCCAGGGGGTTGAGACCCAGTACTTC
TRBD1	TRBV6-5	TRBJ2-5	many	CASSYSAGDRGRETQYF	TGTGCCAGCAGTTACTCGGCTGGGGACAGGGGGCGAGAGACCCAGTACTTC
-	TRBV10-3	TRBJ2-5	once	CAISESGQVQETQYF	TGTGCCATCAGTGAGTCCGGACAAGTACAAGAGACCCAGTACTTC
-	TRBV7-9	TRBJ2-1	-	CASSSYHDRGFRNEQFF	TGTGCCAGCAGCTCATATCACGACCGAGGATTTCGGAATGAGCAGTTCTTC